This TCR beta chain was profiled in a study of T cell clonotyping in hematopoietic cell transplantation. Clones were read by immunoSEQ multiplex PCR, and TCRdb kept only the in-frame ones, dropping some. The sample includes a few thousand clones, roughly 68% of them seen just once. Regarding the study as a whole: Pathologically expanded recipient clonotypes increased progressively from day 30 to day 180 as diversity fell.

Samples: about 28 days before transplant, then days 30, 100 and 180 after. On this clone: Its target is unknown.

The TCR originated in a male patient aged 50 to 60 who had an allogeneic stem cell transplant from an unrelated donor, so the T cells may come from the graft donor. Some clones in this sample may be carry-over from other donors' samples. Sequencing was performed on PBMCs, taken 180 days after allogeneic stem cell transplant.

The chain's CDR3 is CASSLGAGGEQYV. The CDR3 region has the DNA TGTGCCAGCAGCTTGGGGGCTGGAGGGGAGCAGTACGTC. The chain recombines TRBV5-6 with TRBJ2-7; the D gene is possibly TRBD2 (6 bases). From germline, CDR1 is SGHDT and CDR2 YYEEEE. The V and J ends lost 0 bases and 7 bases respectively, with 11 bases between them. The CDR3 consists of 13 residues.